Listed below are T cell receptor beta chains from one sample, sequenced in a study of molecular identifiers for immune sequencing clone quantification. A single record per CDR3 protein comes from TCRdb applying MiXCR to the PCR reads. The sample consists of some 580,000 distinct CDR3 sequences, roughly 23% of them appearing once. Sequenced input: naive CD8+ T cells from blood, with Jurkat cell RNA spiked in. The receptors shown here come from a human donor in good health. Some libraries in this study had Jurkat cell RNA spiked in. Both conserved end residues are part of each CDR3. Each record gives: V gene, clone size, D gene, J gene, CDR3 DNA, CDR3 protein. D genes are given only for firm matches. Size tells how often a clone was seen (once, few, many) or the class of an expanded clone, and some rows leave it out.

v_gene: TRBV6-5
abundance: many
d_gene: .
j_gene: TRBJ1-2
CDR3nt: TGTGCCAGCAGTTCCTCCCCCGGCAACAACTATGGCTACACCTTC
CDR3aa: CASSSSPGNNYGYTF

v_gene: TRBV2
abundance: many
d_gene: .
j_gene: TRBJ2-7
CDR3nt: TGTGCCAGCAGGCCCCCGGGGGTGGCAGCCTACGAGCAGTACTTC
CDR3aa: CASRPPGVAAYEQYF

v_gene: TRBV12-3/TRBV12-4
abundance: .
d_gene: .
j_gene: TRBJ2-7
CDR3nt: TGTGCCAGCAGTTTTAAGGGGAGTCCCTACTGCGAGCAGTACTTC
CDR3aa: CASSFKGSPYCEQYF

v_gene: TRBV28
abundance: .
d_gene: TRBD2
j_gene: TRBJ2-2
CDR3nt: TGTGCCAGCAGTTGGGATTTCGGCGGGAGGGCCGGCGGGGAGCTGTTTTTT
CDR3aa: CASSWDFGGRAGGELFF

v_gene: TRBV27
abundance: .
d_gene: .
j_gene: TRBJ2-5
CDR3nt: TGTGCCAGCAGTAGCCCGGACCCTCAAGAGACCCAGTACTTC
CDR3aa: CASSSPDPQETQYF

v_gene: TRBV6-5
abundance: .
d_gene: .
j_gene: TRBJ2-3
CDR3nt: TGTGCCAGCAGCTGCGGAGCGGGCACAGATACGCAGTATTTT
CDR3aa: CASSCGAGTDTQYF

v_gene: TRBV25-1
abundance: .
d_gene: .
j_gene: TRBJ2-7
CDR3nt: TGTGCCGGCAGTGAATGGCCCCAGGGGTTAGGGGAGCAGTACTTC
CDR3aa: CAGSEWPQGLGEQYF

v_gene: TRBV12-3/TRBV12-4
abundance: .
d_gene: .
j_gene: TRBJ1-5
CDR3nt: TGTGCCAGCAGTCCGACCCGACCGGGCATCACCGATAGCAATCAGCCCCAGCATTTT
CDR3aa: CASSPTRPGITDSNQPQHF

v_gene: TRBV2
abundance: .
d_gene: TRBD2
j_gene: TRBJ2-7
CDR3nt: TGTGCCAGCAGTGAAGGGGGCGGGGGAACCTACGAGCAGTACTTC
CDR3aa: CASSEGGGGTYEQYF

v_gene: TRBV10-3
abundance: .
d_gene: TRBD2
j_gene: TRBJ2-5
CDR3nt: TGTGCCATCAGTGAGTCAGTATTCCGGGGGGAACAAGAGACCCAGTACTTC
CDR3aa: CAISESVFRGEQETQYF

v_gene: TRBV7-9
abundance: many
d_gene: TRBD1
j_gene: TRBJ2-5
CDR3nt: TGTGCCAGCAGCCTAACGACAGGGAAAGAGACCCAGTACTTC
CDR3aa: CASSLTTGKETQYF

v_gene: TRBV28
abundance: few
d_gene: TRBD2
j_gene: TRBJ2-3
CDR3nt: TGTGCCAGCAGCGCCAGGCGGGAGCGGGAGTGGGCAGATACGCAGTATTTT
CDR3aa: CASSARREREWADTQYF

v_gene: TRBV5-1
abundance: many
d_gene: .
j_gene: TRBJ2-5
CDR3nt: TGCGCCAGCAGCCAACTTCCGGGAGAAGAGACCCAGTACTTC
CDR3aa: CASSQLPGEETQYF

v_gene: TRBV5-1
abundance: .
d_gene: .
j_gene: TRBJ1-1
CDR3nt: TGCGCCAGCAGCTGGAGAACAGCCACTGAAGCTTTCTTT
CDR3aa: CASSWRTATEAFF

v_gene: TRBV9
abundance: few
d_gene: TRBD1
j_gene: TRBJ2-2
CDR3nt: TGTGCCAGCAGCGAAGCCGGGACAGGTTGGTCCGGGGAGCTGTTTTTT
CDR3aa: CASSEAGTGWSGELFF

v_gene: TRBV28
abundance: .
d_gene: .
j_gene: TRBJ2-7
CDR3nt: TGTGCCAGCGGATCCCACGAGCAGTACTTC
CDR3aa: CASGSHEQYF

v_gene: TRBV4-3
abundance: many
d_gene: TRBD2
j_gene: TRBJ2-7
CDR3nt: TGCGCCAGCAGCCAAGATGTAACTAGCGCTACCTACGAGCAGTACTTC
CDR3aa: CASSQDVTSATYEQYF

v_gene: TRBV12-5
abundance: many
d_gene: .
j_gene: TRBJ1-5
CDR3nt: TGTGCTAGTGGGACCGGGGGCCAGCAGCCCCAGCATTTT
CDR3aa: CASGTGGQQPQHF

v_gene: TRBV30
abundance: many
d_gene: TRBD2
j_gene: TRBJ2-7
CDR3nt: TGTGCCTGGAGTGTAACGGGAGGGCCCTACGAGCAGTACTTC
CDR3aa: CAWSVTGGPYEQYF

v_gene: TRBV13
abundance: .
d_gene: .
j_gene: TRBJ2-1
CDR3nt: TGTGCCAGCAGCTTCGCGGAGAACAATGAGCAGTTCTTC
CDR3aa: CASSFAENNEQFF

v_gene: TRBV24-1
abundance: many
d_gene: TRBD1
j_gene: TRBJ2-2
CDR3nt: TGTGCCACCAGTGATAGGACAGGGGTTCGAGACACCGGGGAGCTGTTTTTT
CDR3aa: CATSDRTGVRDTGELFF

v_gene: TRBV19
abundance: .
d_gene: TRBD1
j_gene: TRBJ2-7
CDR3nt: TGTGCCAGTAGCATCGGGACAGGGGATTACGAGCAGAACTTC
CDR3aa: CASSIGTGDYEQNF

v_gene: TRBV7-9
abundance: once
d_gene: TRBD2
j_gene: TRBJ2-2
CDR3nt: TGTGCCAGCAGCTTAGGGTTACCTAGCGGGACGGTCGGGGAGCTGTTTTTT
CDR3aa: CASSLGLPSGTVGELFF

v_gene: TRBV5-1
abundance: .
d_gene: TRBD2
j_gene: TRBJ2-7
CDR3nt: TGCGCCAGCAGCGACGGGACTAGCGGGAGCTACGAGCAGTACTTC
CDR3aa: CASSDGTSGSYEQYF

v_gene: TRBV6-2/TRBV6-3
abundance: .
d_gene: TRBD2
j_gene: TRBJ2-1
CDR3nt: TGTGCCAGCAGTCGACCGGGACTAGCGGGGCCGCGATCTCCCTACAATGAGCAGTTCTTC
CDR3aa: CASSRPGLAGPRSPYNEQFF

v_gene: TRBV2
abundance: few
d_gene: .
j_gene: TRBJ2-1
CDR3nt: TGTGCCAGCACCACGACTCGGTACTACAATGAGCAGTTCTTC
CDR3aa: CASTTTRYYNEQFF

v_gene: TRBV6-6
abundance: .
d_gene: TRBD2
j_gene: TRBJ2-1
CDR3nt: TGTGCCGGCAGCCCCCAAGCTAAGACTAGCGGGGGCCCCAGCTCCTACAATGAGCAGTTCTTC
CDR3aa: CAGSPQAKTSGGPSSYNEQFF

v_gene: TRBV4-1
abundance: .
d_gene: .
j_gene: TRBJ2-1
CDR3nt: TGCGCCAGCAGCGAGGGTCCCTACAATGAGCAGTTCTTC
CDR3aa: CASSEGPYNEQFF

v_gene: TRBV19
abundance: few
d_gene: TRBD1
j_gene: TRBJ1-1
CDR3nt: TGTGCCAGTAGTACCCCCGACAGGGGTTGGACTGAAGCTTTCTTT
CDR3aa: CASSTPDRGWTEAFF

v_gene: TRBV6-5
abundance: few
d_gene: .
j_gene: TRBJ1-1
CDR3nt: TGTGCCAGCAGCTGGAATTGGCAGGCGAACACTGAAGCTTTCTTT
CDR3aa: CASSWNWQANTEAFF

v_gene: TRBV4-3
abundance: many
d_gene: .
j_gene: TRBJ2-1
CDR3nt: TGCGCCAGCAGCCGCCTGACAGGAGACAATGAGCAGTTCTTC
CDR3aa: CASSRLTGDNEQFF

v_gene: TRBV27
abundance: few
d_gene: .
j_gene: TRBJ1-5
CDR3nt: TGTGCCAGCAGGTCGGGCAGGGCTTCTGGCAATCAGCCCCAGCATTTT
CDR3aa: CASRSGRASGNQPQHF

v_gene: TRBV7-9
abundance: .
d_gene: TRBD2
j_gene: TRBJ2-1
CDR3nt: TGTGCCAGCAGCTTTCACGCGGGAGAGGACAATGAGCAGTTCTTC
CDR3aa: CASSFHAGEDNEQFF

v_gene: TRBV10-3
abundance: few
d_gene: TRBD2
j_gene: TRBJ2-5
CDR3nt: TGTGCCATCAGGGGGACTAGCGGGGGACAGACCCAGTACTTC
CDR3aa: CAIRGTSGGQTQYF

v_gene: TRBV7-6
abundance: .
d_gene: .
j_gene: TRBJ2-2
CDR3nt: TGTGCCAGCAGCTATGACCTTACCGGGGAGCTGTTTTTT
CDR3aa: CASSYDLTGELFF

v_gene: TRBV7-9
abundance: .
d_gene: TRBD2
j_gene: TRBJ2-1
CDR3nt: TGTGCCAGCAATGGGCTAGCGGGGGTCGACTACAATGAGCAGTTCTTC
CDR3aa: CASNGLAGVDYNEQFF

v_gene: TRBV30
abundance: .
d_gene: .
j_gene: TRBJ2-7
CDR3nt: TGTGCCTCGGACCTGCCAGGGACCTCCTACGAGCAGTACTTC
CDR3aa: CASDLPGTSYEQYF

v_gene: TRBV3-1
abundance: many
d_gene: .
j_gene: TRBJ2-7
CDR3nt: TGTGCCAGCAGCCAAGAAGTAAAAACCTACGAGCAGTACTTC
CDR3aa: CASSQEVKTYEQYF

v_gene: TRBV19
abundance: many
d_gene: .
j_gene: TRBJ1-5
CDR3nt: TGTGCCAGTAGTATAGCCACCAGGACGGTTCAGCCCCAGCATTTT
CDR3aa: CASSIATRTVQPQHF

v_gene: TRBV6-2/TRBV6-3
abundance: few
d_gene: .
j_gene: TRBJ2-7
CDR3nt: TGTGCCAGCACCCGGGACCCCAGTCGGCAGTACTTC
CDR3aa: CASTRDPSRQYF

v_gene: TRBV19
abundance: few
d_gene: .
j_gene: TRBJ2-1
CDR3nt: TGTGCCAGTAGTATTGCGGGGTCCTACAATGAGCAGTTCTTC
CDR3aa: CASSIAGSYNEQFF

v_gene: TRBV6-2/TRBV6-3
abundance: .
d_gene: TRBD2
j_gene: TRBJ2-7
CDR3nt: TGTGCCAGCAGTTACCCCCCAGCGGGAGTAAAGGAGCAGTACTTC
CDR3aa: CASSYPPAGVKEQYF

v_gene: TRBV21-1
abundance: .
d_gene: .
j_gene: TRBJ2-7
CDR3nt: TGTGCCAGCAGCAAAGATCCTCGGCTAGCGGACTCCTACGAGCAGTACTTC
CDR3aa: CASSKDPRLADSYEQYF